This entry lists 9 T cell receptor beta chains sequenced from one sample in a study of identical twins. TCRdb reprocessed the 5' RACE reads via MiXCR and lists one record per CDR3 protein. The profile covers roughly 1,500,000 distinct CDR3 sequences, with around 29% appearing a single time and around 0.25% taken by the ten largest. Material: cord blood. The receptors stem from a newborn girl in good health.

This clonotype has just a few counts. This chain connects TRBV12-3 or TRBV12-4 to TRBJ2-4, with TRBD1 as a possible D gene (6 bases). The CDR3 is made up of 16 amino acids. V was pared by 0 bases and J by 0 bases, with 9 bases between. The CDR3 loop reads CASSLATGLAKNIQYF. The CDR3 bases are TGTGCCAGCAGTTTAGCGACAGGACTAGCCAAAAACATTCAGTACTTC.

This clonotype was seen a handful of times. The J gene is TRBJ2-1, the V gene TRBV6-2 or TRBV6-3; 13 nucleotides align to TRBD2. The V and J ends lost 6 bases and 3 bases, in that order; junction bases with no gene match: 8. The CDR3 loop spans 17 amino acids. Germline V gene data show CDR1 as MNHEY and CDR2 as SVGEGT. Here the CDR3 reads CASRRTSGSGFYNEQFF. As DNA, the CDR3 is TGTGCCAGCAGAAGGACTAGCGGGAGCGGCTTCTACAATGAGCAGTTCTTC.

This clonotype was detected only a few times. The chain is built from TRBV29-1 and TRBJ1-1, with TRBD1 matching 8 bases. Losses at the gene ends were 4 bases for V and 0 bases for J; bases not matched to a gene: 7. This CDR3 has 15 residues. Germline-derived CDR1 and CDR2 are SQVTM and ANQGSEA. Here the CDR3 DNA reads TGCAGCGTTGCAAGACAGGGGTCCTTGAACACTGAAGCTTTCTTT. As protein: CSVARQGSLNTEAFF.

The chain combines TRBV28 with TRBJ2-5; D uncertain. Trimming took off 4 bases at V and 11 bases at J, with 17 bases between the two ends. The germline V gene has CDR1 MDHEN and CDR2 SYDVKM. This CDR3 has 13 amino acids. DNA of the CDR3: TGTGCCAGCAGTTCCTCCATGGCCGATGAGCAGTACTTC. This gives the protein CASSSSMADEQYF.

This clonotype was detected only a few times. This chain uses TRBV7-2 with TRBJ2-5; the match to TRBD2 covers 7 bases. The ends lost 3 bases at V and 3 bases at J; junction bases unmatched: 10. The CDR3 has 16 residues. Germline V gene sequence: CDR1 SGHTA, CDR2 FQGNSA. CDR3 residues: CASSFESLLAEETQYF. Here the CDR3 DNA reads TGTGCCAGCAGCTTCGAATCTCTCCTAGCGGAAGAGACCCAGTACTTC.

The chain employs TRBV29-1 and TRBJ2-7; D ambiguous. This CDR3 comprises 15 residues. Germline V lookup: CDR1 SQVTM, CDR2 ANQGSEA. V was clipped by 1 base and J by 2 bases, with 15 bases between them. CDR3 sequence (DNA): TGCAGCGTTGAAGGCTTACGAGCGTCCCCCTACGAGCAGTACTTC. It specifies CSVEGLRASPYEQYF.

The chain couples TRBV10-2 to TRBJ2-3, with 11 nucleotides matching TRBD2. Losses at the gene ends were 7 bases for V and 10 bases for J; bases not matched to a gene: 7. Looked up from germline, CDR1 is WSHSY and CDR2 is SAAADI. This CDR3 has 13 amino acids. CDR3 coding DNA: TGCGCCAGCACCCCGTTAGCGGGGGGGCCGCAGTATTTT. It specifies CASTPLAGGPQYF.

The V and J genes are TRBV20-1 and TRBJ2-1; 9 nucleotides line up with TRBD2. The DNA end is more similar to TRBJ2-7, so the J call may be wrong. The germline gives CDR1 DFQATT, CDR2 SNEGSKA (reference sequence). The CDR3 totals 16 residues. The DNA of the CDR3 is TGCAGTGCTAGAGGGCCTACTAGCGGGTCCTACAATGAGCAGTACTTC. Protein: CSARGPTSGSYNEQYF.

This clonotype occurred many times. The rearrangement uses TRBV5-1 and TRBJ2-1; D unclear. CDR3 length: 16 amino acids. The germline V gene has CDR1 SGHRS and CDR2 YFSETQ. Trimming shortened V by 0 bases and J by 5 bases, and 15 bases separated the two germline ends. The CDR3 DNA follows: TGCGCCAGCAGCTTGGGATTTAACAACCCTAACAATGAGCAGTTCTTC. This sequence encodes CASSLGFNNPNNEQFF.